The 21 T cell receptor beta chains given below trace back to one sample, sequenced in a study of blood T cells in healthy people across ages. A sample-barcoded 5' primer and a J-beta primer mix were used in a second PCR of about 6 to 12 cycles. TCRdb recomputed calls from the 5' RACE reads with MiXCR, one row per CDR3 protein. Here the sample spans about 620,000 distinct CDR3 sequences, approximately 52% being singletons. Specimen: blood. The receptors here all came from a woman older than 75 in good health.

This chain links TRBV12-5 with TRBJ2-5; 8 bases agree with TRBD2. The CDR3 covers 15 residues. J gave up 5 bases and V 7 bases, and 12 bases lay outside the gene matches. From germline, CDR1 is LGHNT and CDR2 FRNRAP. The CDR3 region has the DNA TGTGCTAGTGCCGGTCAAGCGGGAGTTGGGGAGACCCAGTACTTC. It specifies CASAGQAGVGETQYF. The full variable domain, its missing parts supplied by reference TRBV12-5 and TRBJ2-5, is DARVTQTPRHKVTEMGQEVTMRCQPILGHNTVFWYRQTMMQGLELLAYFRNRAPLDDSGMPKDRFSAEMPDATLATLKIQPSEPRDSAVYFCASAGQAGVGETQYFGPGTRLLVL.

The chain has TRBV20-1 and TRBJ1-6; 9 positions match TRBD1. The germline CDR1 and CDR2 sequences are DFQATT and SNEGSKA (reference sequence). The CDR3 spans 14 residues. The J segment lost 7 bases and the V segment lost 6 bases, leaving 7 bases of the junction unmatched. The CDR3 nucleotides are TGCAGTGCCCCGGGACAGGGAAGCAATTCACCCCTCCACTTT. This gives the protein CSAPGQGSNSPLHF.

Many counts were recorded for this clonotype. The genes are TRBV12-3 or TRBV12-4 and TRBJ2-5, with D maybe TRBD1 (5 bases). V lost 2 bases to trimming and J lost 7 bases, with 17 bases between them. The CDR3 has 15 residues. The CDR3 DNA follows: TGTGCCAGCAGTTTAAGGGGCCAGTCTGAGGTGACCCAGTACTTC. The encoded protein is CASSLRGQSEVTQYF.

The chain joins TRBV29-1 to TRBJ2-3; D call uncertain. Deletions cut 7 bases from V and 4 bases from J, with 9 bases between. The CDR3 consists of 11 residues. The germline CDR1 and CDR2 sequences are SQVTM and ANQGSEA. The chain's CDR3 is CSANLADTQYF. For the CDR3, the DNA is TGCAGCGCCAACTTAGCAGATACGCAGTATTTT.

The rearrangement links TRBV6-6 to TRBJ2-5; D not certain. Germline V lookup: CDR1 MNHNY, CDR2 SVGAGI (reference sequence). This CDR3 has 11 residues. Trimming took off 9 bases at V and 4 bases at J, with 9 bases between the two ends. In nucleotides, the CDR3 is TGTGCCAGTGGTGGAGCAGAGACCCAGTACTTC. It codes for CASGGAETQYF.

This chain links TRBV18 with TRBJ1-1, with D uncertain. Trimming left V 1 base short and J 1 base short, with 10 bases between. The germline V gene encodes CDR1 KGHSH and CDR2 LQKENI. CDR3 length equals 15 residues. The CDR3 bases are TGTGCCAGCTCACCACTGCCTAGCCAGAACACTGAAGCTTTCTTT. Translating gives CASSPLPSQNTEAFF. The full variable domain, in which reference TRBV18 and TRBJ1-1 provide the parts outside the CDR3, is NAGVMQNPRHLVRRRGQEARLRCSPMKGHSHVYWYRQLPEEGLKFMVYLQKENIIDESGMPKERFSAEFPKEGPSILRIQQVVRGDSAAYFCASSPLPSQNTEAFFGQGTRLTVV.

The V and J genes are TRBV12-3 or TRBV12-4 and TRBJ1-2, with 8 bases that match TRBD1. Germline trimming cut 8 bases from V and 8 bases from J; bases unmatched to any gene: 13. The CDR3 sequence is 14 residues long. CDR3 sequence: CASAIQGGLRGYTF. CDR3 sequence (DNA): TGTGCCAGCGCAATACAGGGGGGACTGAGAGGCTACACCTTC.

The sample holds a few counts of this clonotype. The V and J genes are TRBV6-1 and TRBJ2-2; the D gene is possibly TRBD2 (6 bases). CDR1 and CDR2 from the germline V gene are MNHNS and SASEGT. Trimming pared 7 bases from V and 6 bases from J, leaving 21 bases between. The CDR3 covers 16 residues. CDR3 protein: CASKSLVAVGAGELFF. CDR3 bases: TGTGCCAGCAAGAGTTTGGTAGCGGTGGGCGCCGGGGAGCTGTTTTTT.

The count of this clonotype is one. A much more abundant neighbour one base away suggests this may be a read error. CDR3 DNA sequence: TGTGCCAGCGGGGCGGGCGTATACAATGAGCAGTACTTC. Translation: CASGAGVYNEQYF. The chain recombines TRBV5-8 with TRBJ2-1; possibly TRBD1 or TRBD2 for D (5 bases each). The J call could be wrong; TRBJ2-7 is a better fit for the DNA end. From germline, CDR1 is SGHTS and CDR2 YDEGEE. CDR3 size: 13 residues.

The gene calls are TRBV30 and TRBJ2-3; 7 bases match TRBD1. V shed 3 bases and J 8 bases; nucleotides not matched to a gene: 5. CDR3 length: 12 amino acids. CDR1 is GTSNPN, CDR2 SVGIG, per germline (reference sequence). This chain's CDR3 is CAWSPKGATQYF. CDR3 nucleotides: TGTGCCTGGAGCCCCAAGGGGGCTACGCAGTATTTT.

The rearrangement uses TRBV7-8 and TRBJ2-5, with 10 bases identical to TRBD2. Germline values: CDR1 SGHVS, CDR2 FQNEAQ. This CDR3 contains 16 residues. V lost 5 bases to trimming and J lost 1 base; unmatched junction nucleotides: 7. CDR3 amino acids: CASSPSGRGAQETQYF. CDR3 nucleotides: TGTGCCAGCAGCCCTAGCGGGAGAGGGGCCCAAGAGACCCAGTACTTC.

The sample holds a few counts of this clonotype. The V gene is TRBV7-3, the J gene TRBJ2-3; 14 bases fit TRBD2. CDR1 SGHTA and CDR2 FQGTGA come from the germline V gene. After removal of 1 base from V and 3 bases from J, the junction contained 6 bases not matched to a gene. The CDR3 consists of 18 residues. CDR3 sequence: CASSLRGTSGRRTDTQYF. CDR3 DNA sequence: TGTGCCAGCAGCTTAAGGGGGACTAGCGGGAGAAGGACAGATACGCAGTATTTT.

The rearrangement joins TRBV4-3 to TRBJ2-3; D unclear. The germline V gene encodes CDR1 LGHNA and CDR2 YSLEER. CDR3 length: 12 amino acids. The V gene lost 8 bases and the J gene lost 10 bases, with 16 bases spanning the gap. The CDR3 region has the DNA TGCGCCAGCGGAACAAGACTCTCCCCGCAGTATTTT. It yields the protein CASGTRLSPQYF.

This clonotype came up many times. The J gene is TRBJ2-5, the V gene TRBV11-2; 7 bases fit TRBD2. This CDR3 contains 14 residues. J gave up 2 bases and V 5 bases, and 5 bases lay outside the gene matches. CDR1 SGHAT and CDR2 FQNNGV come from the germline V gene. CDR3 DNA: TGTGCCAGCAGCCCGACTAGCCGGCAAGAGACCCAGTACTTC. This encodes CASSPTSRQETQYF. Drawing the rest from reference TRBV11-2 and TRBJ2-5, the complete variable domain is EAGVAQSPRYKIIEKRQSVAFWCNPISGHATLYWYQQILGQGPKLLIQFQNNGVVDDSQLPKDRFSAERLKGVDSTLKIQPAKLEDSAVYLCASSPTSRQETQYFGPGTRLLVL.

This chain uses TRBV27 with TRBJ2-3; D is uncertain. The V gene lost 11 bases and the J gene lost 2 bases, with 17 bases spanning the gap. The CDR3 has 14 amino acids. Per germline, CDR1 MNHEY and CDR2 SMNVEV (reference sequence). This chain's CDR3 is CAGTEVGHTDTQYF. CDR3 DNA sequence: TGTGCCGGCACCGAAGTTGGGCACACAGATACGCAGTATTTT.

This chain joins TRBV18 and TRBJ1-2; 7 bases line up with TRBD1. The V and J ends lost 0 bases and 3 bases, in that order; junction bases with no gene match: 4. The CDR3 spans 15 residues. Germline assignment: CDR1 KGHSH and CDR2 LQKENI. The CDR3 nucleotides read TGTGCCAGCTCACCACCGACCAGGGGGGACTATGGCTACACCTTC. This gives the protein CASSPPTRGDYGYTF.

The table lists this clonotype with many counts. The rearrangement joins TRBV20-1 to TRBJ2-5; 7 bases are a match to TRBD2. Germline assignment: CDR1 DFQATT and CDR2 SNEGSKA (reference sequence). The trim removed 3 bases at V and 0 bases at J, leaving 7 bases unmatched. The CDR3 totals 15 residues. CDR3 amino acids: CSASFPGGYQETQYF. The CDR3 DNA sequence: TGCAGTGCTAGCTTCCCCGGGGGGTACCAAGAGACCCAGTACTTC.

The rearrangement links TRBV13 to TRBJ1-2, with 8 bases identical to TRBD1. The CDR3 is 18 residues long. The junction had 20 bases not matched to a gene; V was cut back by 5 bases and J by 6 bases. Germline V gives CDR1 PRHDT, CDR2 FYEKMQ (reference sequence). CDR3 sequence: CASSPPGLYAQGANGYTF. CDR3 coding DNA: TGTGCCAGCAGCCCCCCTGGTTTGTACGCCCAGGGGGCGAATGGCTACACCTTC.

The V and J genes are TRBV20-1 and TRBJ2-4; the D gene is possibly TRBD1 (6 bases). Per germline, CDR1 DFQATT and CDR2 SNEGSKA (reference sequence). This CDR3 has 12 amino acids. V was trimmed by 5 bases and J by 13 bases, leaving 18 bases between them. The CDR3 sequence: CSAPGQTTEQYF. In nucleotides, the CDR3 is TGCAGTGCTCCTGGACAGACCACTGAGCAGTACTTC.

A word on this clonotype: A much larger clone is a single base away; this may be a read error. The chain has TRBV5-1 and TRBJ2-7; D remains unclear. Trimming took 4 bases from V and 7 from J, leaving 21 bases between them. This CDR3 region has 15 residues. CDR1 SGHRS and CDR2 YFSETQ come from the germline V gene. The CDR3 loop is CASSPVQTSYNEQYF. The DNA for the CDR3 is TGCGCCAGCAGCCCCGTGCAGACCTCCTACAATGAGCAGTACTTC.

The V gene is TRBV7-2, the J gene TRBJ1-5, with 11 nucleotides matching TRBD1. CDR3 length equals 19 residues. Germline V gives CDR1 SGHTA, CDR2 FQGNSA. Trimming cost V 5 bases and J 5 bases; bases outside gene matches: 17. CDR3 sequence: CASSPVGRDRGGNYQPQHF. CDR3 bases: TGTGCCAGCAGCCCCGTGGGACGGGACAGGGGGGGAAATTATCAGCCCCAGCATTTT.